Shown below are 31 T cell receptor beta chains from a single sample sequenced in a study of blood T cell dynamics during melanoma immunotherapy. Time point given: week 3, after first cycle of checkpoint inhibitor. The protocol was immunoSEQ multiplex PCR, while the TCRdb copy is restricted to in-frame clones and leaves out a portion. This sample has about 12,000 clones, with approximately 90% found just once. Sequences were derived from blood, sampled from a patient treated with checkpoint blockade. These receptor sequences come from a human donor with melanoma.

The chain has TRBV2 and TRBJ1-1, with 7 bases aligning to TRBD1. In germline, CDR1 is SNHLY, CDR2 FYNNEI. The trim removed 2 bases at V and 0 bases at J, leaving 3 bases unmatched. This CDR3 comprises 15 residues. CDR3 DNA: TGTGCCAGCAGTGAAAGGGGACAGATGAACACTGAAGCTTTCTTT. This codes for CASSERGQMNTEAFF. Supplemented by reference TRBV2 and TRBJ1-1, the full variable domain reads EPEVTQTPSHQVTQMGQEVILRCVPISNHLYFYWYRQILGQKVEFLVSFYNNEISEKSEIFDDQFSVERPDGSNFTLKIRSTKLEDSAMYFCASSERGQMNTEAFFGQGTRLTVV.

The chain is built from TRBV7-2 and TRBJ1-6, with 12 bases lining up with TRBD1. The CDR3 covers 18 residues. Germline-derived CDR1 and CDR2 are SGHTA and FQGNSA. The ends lost 0 bases at V and 8 bases at J; junction bases unmatched: 8. In DNA, the CDR3 is TGTGCCAGCAGCTTAGCACCGGGACAGGGGGCTCTGGATTCACCCCTCCACTTT. It is translated as CASSLAPGQGALDSPLHF.

The V and J genes are TRBV19 and TRBJ1-2; 8 nucleotides agree with TRBD1. After removal of 5 bases from V and 3 bases from J, the junction contained 5 bases not matched to a gene. The germline CDR1 and CDR2 sequences are LNHDA and SQIVND (reference sequence). The CDR3 totals 14 residues. The CDR3 sequence is CASSVRGRDYGYTF. CDR3 sequence (DNA): TGTGCCAGTAGTGTCAGGGGGCGCGACTATGGCTACACCTTC. The variable domain in full, completed from reference TRBV19 and TRBJ1-2, reads DGGITQSPKYLFRKEGQNVTLSCEQNLNHDAMYWYRQDPGQGLRLIYYSQIVNDFQKGDIAEGYSVSREKKESFPLTVTSAQKNPTAFYLCASSVRGRDYGYTFGSGTRLTVV.

This clone was observed a handful of times. V is TRBV30 and J is TRBJ1-1; no reliable D call. The CDR3 is made up of 12 amino acids. The V end lost 0 bases, the J end lost 7 bases, and 9 bases lay between the germline ends. Germline V gene sequence: CDR1 GTSNPN, CDR2 SVGIG (reference sequence). In DNA form, the CDR3 reads TGTGCCTGGAGTGTCTCCGGACTTGAAGCTTTCTTT. Residues: CAWSVSGLEAFF. The complete variable domain, with remaining parts taken from reference TRBV30 and TRBJ1-1, reads SQTIHQWPATLVQPVGSPLSLECTVEGTSNPNLYWYRQAAGRGLQLLFYSVGIGQISSEVPQNLSASRPQDRQFILSSKKLLLSDSGFYLCAWSVSGLEAFFGQGTRLTVV.

This clone was detected only a few times. This rearrangement joins TRBV4-1 to TRBJ2-2; D is perhaps TRBD2 (5 bases). The CDR3 runs to 14 residues. Germline V lookup: CDR1 MGHRA, CDR2 YSYEKL. V gave up 3 bases and J gave up 7 bases, with 12 bases separating them. The CDR3 is CASSHPGDFGELFF. CDR3 DNA: TGCGCCAGCAGCCACCCCGGGGATTTCGGGGAGCTGTTTTTT.

The chain uses TRBV5-1 and TRBJ2-7; a weak D match, TRBD1 (5 bases). Germline assignment: CDR1 SGHRS and CDR2 YFSETQ. The CDR3 covers 15 residues. V was clipped by 1 base and J by 0 bases, with 11 bases between them. The DNA for the CDR3 is TGCGCCAGCAGCTTGTTACAGGCGGCCTCCTACGAGCAGTACTTC. The encoded protein is CASSLLQAASYEQYF.

V gene TRBV16 combines with J gene TRBJ1-5, with D unresolved. The CDR3 spans 15 residues. V was cut by 5 bases and J by 6 bases, with 17 bases left in between. Germline V lookup: CDR1 KGHSY, CDR2 FQNENV. CDR3 DNA: TGTGCCAGCAGCTCAGACAAGTCGTCGCGTCAGCCCCAGCATTTT. Its translation: CASSSDKSSRQPQHF.

The chain has TRBV6-6 and TRBJ2-1; D may be TRBD1 (5 bases). Per germline, CDR1 MNHNY and CDR2 SVGAGI (reference sequence). This CDR3 region has 15 residues. Trimming shortened V by 6 bases and J by 5 bases, and 17 bases separated the two germline ends. The CDR3 nucleotides read TGTGCCAGCAGACAAGGGGTGTTGAGGAACAATGAGCAGTTCTTC. It specifies CASRQGVLRNNEQFF.

This sequence joins TRBV7-2 and TRBJ1-2; D is possibly TRBD1 (5 bases). The germline gives CDR1 SGHTA, CDR2 FQGNSA. The CDR3 has 16 residues. V was clipped by 6 bases and J by 0 bases, with 17 bases between them. DNA of the CDR3: TGTGCCAGCAGTCGCGTTACAAGGGGCTCTAACTATGGCTACACCTTC. Translated: CASSRVTRGSNYGYTF.

This clone was recorded once. This rearrangement joins TRBV27 to TRBJ2-7, with D unresolved. CDR1 and CDR2 from the germline V gene are MNHEY and SMNVEV (reference sequence). Between the trimmed V and J ends, which lost 5 bases and 0 bases, there was a span of 8 bases. CDR3 length: 13 residues. Here the CDR3 reads CASSPLDSYEQYF. CDR3 in DNA: TGTGCCAGCAGTCCCCTGGACTCCTACGAGCAGTACTTC.

The chain couples TRBV7-8 to TRBJ2-7; a possible D gene is TRBD2 (7 bases). This CDR3 is built from 14 residues. In germline, CDR1 is SGHVS, CDR2 FQNEAQ. Trimming took 5 bases from V and 4 from J, leaving 15 bases between them. The CDR3 sequence is CASSTGGLGYEQYF. CDR3 sequence (DNA): TGTGCCAGCAGCACCGGGGGGCTGGGGTACGAGCAGTACTTC.

This rearrangement joins TRBV7-8 to TRBJ2-7, with D possibly TRBD1 on 6 matching bases. The CDR3 is made up of 14 amino acids. Germline CDR1 reads SGHVS; CDR2 reads FQNEAQ. V lost 6 bases and J 4 bases, leaving 16 bases between the germline ends. CDR3 loop: CASSKGTYNYEQYF. DNA of the CDR3: TGTGCCAGCAGTAAGGGGACATACAATTACGAGCAGTACTTC.

The rearrangement links TRBV30 to TRBJ2-2, with TRBD1 identical over 8 bases. V gave up 3 bases and J gave up 6 bases; unmatched junction bases: 9. Looked up from germline, CDR1 is GTSNPN and CDR2 is SVGIG (reference sequence). CDR3 length: 15 residues. The CDR3, as DNA: TGTGCCTGGAGCCCAGGGGGCACGGTCCCCGGGGAGCTGTTTTTT. Its translation is CAWSPGGTVPGELFF.

The J gene is TRBJ2-3, the V gene TRBV5-1, with 7 bases matching TRBD1. Germline CDR1 SGHRS, CDR2 YFSETQ. The J segment lost 3 bases and the V segment lost 5 bases, leaving 6 bases of the junction unmatched. CDR3 length equals 14 residues. For the CDR3, the DNA is TGCGCCAGCAGACCCGGGACAGTGACAGATACGCAGTATTTT. Its protein is CASRPGTVTDTQYF.

The chain is built from TRBV7-2 and TRBJ2-3, with 9 bases that match TRBD2. J gave up 4 bases and V 3 bases, and 8 bases lay outside the gene matches. The CDR3 covers 16 residues. Germline CDR1 is SGHTA and CDR2 is FQGNSA. DNA of the CDR3: TGTGCCAGCAGCTTTGTCGCGGGAGGGCCCTCAGATACGCAGTATTTT. Residues: CASSFVAGGPSDTQYF.

This sequence joins TRBV2 and TRBJ2-6, with D perhaps TRBD2 (6 bases). The CDR3 is 16 residues long. Looked up from germline, CDR1 is SNHLY and CDR2 is FYNNEI. V was cut by 6 bases and J by 0 bases, with 12 bases left in between. In DNA form, the CDR3 reads TGTGCCAGCAGGGGCGGGATGACCTCTGGGGCCAACGTCCTGACTTTC. It codes for CASRGGMTSGANVLTF.

The chain is built from TRBV11-2 and TRBJ2-4, with D hard to call. V was clipped by 1 base and J by 9 bases, with 16 bases between them. Germline assignment: CDR1 SGHAT and CDR2 FQNNGV. CDR3 length: 15 residues. CDR3 DNA sequence: TGTGCCAGCAGCTTAGTGGGGTCCAATGAACGCATTCAGTACTTC. Residues: CASSLVGSNERIQYF.

This clone came up once. The V call is TRBV25-1, the J call TRBJ1-3; TRBD1 might be the D (5 bases). The CDR3 has 17 residues. Trimming took off 2 bases at V and 1 base at J, with 15 bases between the two ends. The germline V gene encodes CDR1 MGHDK and CDR2 SYGVNS. CDR3 in amino acids: CASSEIGQGHSGNTIYF. The CDR3, as DNA: TGTGCCAGCAGTGAAATAGGGCAGGGCCATTCTGGAAACACCATATATTTT.

V and J are TRBV6-6 and TRBJ2-1; D gene uncertain. The CDR3 length is 15 residues. CDR1 and CDR2 from the germline V gene are MNHNY and SVGAGI (reference sequence). V lost 0 bases and J 2 bases, leaving 8 bases between the germline ends. The CDR3 coding sequence is TGTGCCAGCAGTTACTCTTCGCCTACCTACAATGAGCAGTTCTTC. This translates into CASSYSSPTYNEQFF.

The gene calls are TRBV10-1 and TRBJ2-5; possibly TRBD2 for D (6 bases). This CDR3 has 15 residues. Per the germline V gene, CDR1 is WNHNN and CDR2 is SYGVQD (reference sequence). V lost 3 bases and J 1 base, leaving 12 bases between the germline ends. The CDR3 here is CASSDPTAGQETQYF. The CDR3 bases are TGCGCCAGCAGTGACCCCACAGCGGGCCAAGAGACCCAGTACTTC.

The chain carries TRBV7-2 and TRBJ1-4; TRBD1 is a possible D gene (6 bases). V was clipped by 4 bases and J by 7 bases, with 16 bases between them. In germline, CDR1 is SGHTA, CDR2 FQGNSA. The CDR3 length is 15 residues. CDR3 loop: CASSSGGGASEKLFF. The CDR3 bases are TGTGCCAGCAGCTCCGGGGGGGGCGCGTCTGAAAAACTGTTTTTT.

The rearrangement links TRBV6-4 to TRBJ2-1, with D maybe TRBD2 (7 bases). Germline V gene data show CDR1 as MRHNA and CDR2 as SNTAGT. The CDR3 is 16 amino acids. V was pared by 2 bases and J by 8 bases, with 19 bases between. The CDR3 DNA reads as TGTGCCAGCAGTGACGGGGGGAGGGGGGCTTTCGATGAGCAGTTCTTC. Translated, it gives CASSDGGRGAFDEQFF.

The chain joins TRBV7-3 to TRBJ1-6; tentatively, D is TRBD1 (6 bases). Trimming left V 4 bases short and J 13 bases short, with 14 bases between. CDR3 length: 13 amino acids. The V gene's germline CDR1 is SGHTA and CDR2 FQGTGA. The chain's CDR3 is CASSSGAIGPLHF. The CDR3, as DNA: TGTGCCAGCAGCTCGGGGGCGATTGGGCCCCTCCACTTT.

This clone was observed once. V and J are TRBV11-2 and TRBJ2-7; tentatively, D is TRBD1 or TRBD2 (6 bases each). V dropped 3 bases and J dropped 8 bases, with 14 bases sitting between them. This CDR3 region has 13 residues. Per the germline V gene, CDR1 is SGHAT and CDR2 is FQNNGV. The CDR3 sequence: CASSLWGASQQYF. As DNA, the CDR3 is TGTGCCAGCAGCTTGTGGGGGGCTAGTCAGCAGTACTTC.

The genes are TRBV7-2 and TRBJ1-6; a possible D gene is TRBD1 (5 bases). In germline, CDR1 is SGHTA, CDR2 FQGNSA. CDR3 length: 13 amino acids. V was trimmed by 6 bases and J by 7 bases, leaving 10 bases between them. CDR3 coding DNA: TGTGCCAGCAGTTGGACACAAAATTCACCCCTCCACTTT. This encodes CASSWTQNSPLHF.

J is TRBJ2-7 and V is TRBV6-6, with D uncertain. The CDR3 consists of 12 residues. Per germline, CDR1 MNHNY and CDR2 SVGAGI (reference sequence). Trimming took off 6 bases at V and 3 bases at J, with 9 bases between the two ends. The CDR3 bases are TGTGCCAGCAGCCGTTCCGGCTACGAGCAGTACTTC. This translates into CASSRSGYEQYF.

This clone was observed a handful of times. V is TRBV9 and J is TRBJ1-4; 9 bases are a match to TRBD1. Germline CDR1 is SGDLS and CDR2 is YYNGEE. The junction had 7 bases not matched to a gene; V was cut back by 4 bases and J by 9 bases. The CDR3 covers 14 residues. The CDR3, as DNA: TGTGCCAGCAGCACAGGGACAGGGCGTCAAAAACTGTTTTTT. Protein sequence: CASSTGTGRQKLFF.

The chain carries TRBV23-1 and TRBJ1-4; tentative D call: TRBD1 (5 bases). TRBV23-1 is an ORF, with its function uncertain. The CDR3 contains 13 residues. The ends were cut back, 5 bases at V and 6 bases at J, with 10 bases in the middle. The CDR3 here is CASSWTRDEKLFF. In DNA form, the CDR3 reads TGCGCCAGCAGTTGGACACGAGATGAAAAACTGTTTTTT.

The gene calls are TRBV18 and TRBJ2-7, with 8 bases lining up with TRBD1. The ends lost 4 bases at V and 0 bases at J; junction bases unmatched: 2. This CDR3 has 14 amino acids. Germline-derived CDR1 and CDR2 are KGHSH and LQKENI. The chain's CDR3 is CASSLGQASYEQYF. The DNA of the CDR3 is TGTGCCAGCTCACTGGGACAGGCCTCCTACGAGCAGTACTTC. Full variable domain (rest looked up from reference TRBV18 and TRBJ2-7): NAGVMQNPRHLVRRRGQEARLRCSPMKGHSHVYWYRQLPEEGLKFMVYLQKENIIDESGMPKERFSAEFPKEGPSILRIQQVVRGDSAAYFCASSLGQASYEQYFGPGTRLTVT.

The CDR3 spells CASSIRTGGHEQYF. As DNA, the CDR3 is TGTGCCAGTAGTATTAGGACAGGTGGCCACGAGCAGTACTTC. This sequence joins TRBV19 and TRBJ2-7; 7 bases fit TRBD1. CDR3 size: 14 residues. Trimming cost V 3 bases and J 5 bases; bases outside gene matches: 7. Germline V CDR1 and CDR2: LNHDA, SQIVND (reference sequence).

The chain employs TRBV30 and TRBJ2-3; possibly TRBD2 for D (6 bases). The CDR3 consists of 15 residues. V was trimmed by 0 bases and J by 0 bases, leaving 10 bases between them. CDR1 GTSNPN and CDR2 SVGIG come from the germline V gene (reference sequence). DNA for the CDR3: TGTGCCTGGAGTGTGACGGGGACTAGCACAGATACGCAGTATTTT. Its protein product is CAWSVTGTSTDTQYF.